The rows below give T cell receptor beta chains drawn from one sample of a study of early T cells in non-severe SARS-CoV-2 infection. TCRdb re-called the 5' RACE reads through MiXCR, storing one row per CDR3 protein. Of about 27,000 distinct CDR3 sequences listed, roughly 5.6% were seen once; the top ten hold approximately 0.88%. Source material: whole blood. The source of these receptors is an adult who was a healthcare worker with PCR-confirmed SARS-CoV-2 infection or an uninfected control (not recorded which). The CDR3 runs from the conserved cysteine through the conserved F or W. A D gene is named only where the DNA matches it firmly. Size tells how often a clone was seen (once, few, many) or the class of an expanded clone, and some rows leave it out.

V,size,J,D,CDR3,DNA
TRBV6-4,-,TRBJ2-7,-,CASSGNRASGTYEQYF,TGTGCCAGCAGTGGGAACAGGGCTAGCGGTACCTACGAGCAGTACTTC
TRBV28,few,TRBJ1-5,TRBD1,CASSHLTGGHQPQHF,TGTGCCAGCAGTCATCTTACAGGGGGCCATCAGCCCCAGCATTTT
TRBV9,medium-sized,TRBJ2-2,-,CASSDPSNTGELFF,TGTGCCAGCAGCGACCCCTCGAACACCGGGGAGCTGTTTTTT
TRBV4-3,many,TRBJ1-4,TRBD1,CASSPRDRGNEKLFF,TGCGCCAGCAGCCCCCGGGACAGAGGAAATGAAAAACTGTTTTTT
TRBV6-2/TRBV6-3,many,TRBJ2-3,-,CASMDLSGTTSDTQYF,TGTGCCAGCATGGACCTTAGCGGAACGACATCAGATACGCAGTATTTT
TRBV6-6,-,TRBJ2-7,-,CASSSNLEQYF,TGTGCCAGCAGTTCCAACCTGGAGCAGTACTTC
TRBV27,few,TRBJ1-1,TRBD1,CASSTNRGRGTEAFF,TGTGCCAGCAGCACAAACAGGGGGAGAGGGACTGAAGCTTTCTTT
TRBV3-1,many,TRBJ1-2,-,CASSGAGTGGYTF,TGTGCCAGCTCCGGGGCCGGGACGGGTGGCTACACCTTC
TRBV29-1,many,TRBJ1-1,TRBD1,CSVDNRQGGTEAFF,TGCAGCGTTGACAATAGACAGGGAGGCACTGAAGCTTTCTTT
TRBV28,medium-sized,TRBJ2-3,-,CASSLGFRLDASSRTDTQYF,TGTGCCAGCAGTTTAGGTTTTAGGCTCGACGCGAGTTCCCGCACAGATACGCAGTATTTT
TRBV4-3,many,TRBJ1-1,-,CASSQEAFGTEAFF,TGCGCCAGCAGCCAAGAAGCCTTTGGCACTGAAGCTTTCTTT
TRBV19,many,TRBJ2-7,TRBD1,CASSPGTGSTYEQYF,TGTGCCAGTAGCCCTGGGACAGGGTCGACCTACGAGCAGTACTTC
TRBV6-5,-,TRBJ2-1,TRBD2,CASSYGITTSGEPLRQFF,TGTGCCAGCAGTTATGGGATCACTACTAGCGGGGAACCCTTAAGGCAGTTCTTC
TRBV6-1,many,TRBJ2-7,-,CASSEDGGWYEQYF,TGTGCCAGCAGTGAAGATGGGGGGTGGTACGAGCAGTACTTC
TRBV28,few,TRBJ2-5,-,CASSLPYRVQETQYF,TGTGCCAGCAGTTTACCCTACAGGGTCCAAGAGACCCAGTACTTC
TRBV7-2,-,TRBJ2-1,-,CASSLAGGIYNEQFF,TGTGCCAGCAGCTTAGCGGGAGGTATTTACAATGAGCAGTTCTTC
TRBV10-3,many,TRBJ2-7,TRBD1,CATRGQSSYEQYF,TGTGCCACTCGGGGACAGAGCTCCTACGAGCAGTACTTC
TRBV28,many,TRBJ2-4,-,CASSRGGGDDNIQYF,TGTGCCAGCAGTAGAGGGGGCGGGGATGATAACATTCAGTACTTC
TRBV18,many,TRBJ1-6,-,CASSPHPGGNSPLHF,TGTGCCAGCTCACCACATCCAGGAGGTAATTCACCCCTCCACTTT
TRBV14,-,TRBJ2-7,TRBD1,CASSTIGTVSYEQYF,TGTGCCAGCAGCACAATCGGGACAGTATCCTACGAGCAGTACTTC
TRBV19,-,TRBJ2-1,TRBD2,CASSPLTSGSVYEQFF,TGTGCCAGTAGTCCGCTGACTAGCGGGAGTGTCTATGAGCAGTTCTTC
TRBV11-2,medium-sized,TRBJ2-1,-,CASSSQGHEQFF,TGTGCCAGCAGCTCACAGGGCCATGAGCAGTTCTTC
TRBV7-9,-,TRBJ2-7,-,CASSLGASSEQYF,TGTGCCAGCAGCTTAGGGGCATCAAGCGAGCAGTACTTC
TRBV28,many,TRBJ2-7,-,CASIQAGDPPYEQYF,TGTGCCAGCATCCAAGCCGGGGACCCGCCCTACGAGCAGTACTTC
TRBV20-1,medium-sized,TRBJ2-3,TRBD2,CSAPRRELSDTQYF,TGCAGTGCCCCCAGGCGGGAGTTGTCAGATACGCAGTATTTT